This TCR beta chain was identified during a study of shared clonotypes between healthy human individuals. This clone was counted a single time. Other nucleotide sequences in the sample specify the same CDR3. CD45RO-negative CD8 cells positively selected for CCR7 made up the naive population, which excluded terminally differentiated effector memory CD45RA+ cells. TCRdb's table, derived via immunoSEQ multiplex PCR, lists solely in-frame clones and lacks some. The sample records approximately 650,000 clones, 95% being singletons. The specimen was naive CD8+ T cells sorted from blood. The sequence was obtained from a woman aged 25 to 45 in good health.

For the CDR3, the DNA is TGTGCCAGCAGCTTAGCGGGTCCGACAGATACGCAGTATTTT. Its protein product is CASSLAGPTDTQYF. This sequence joins TRBV7-6 and TRBJ2-3; D remains unclear. Germline V CDR1 and CDR2: SGHVS, FNYEAQ. The CDR3 runs to 14 residues. Trimming removed 0 bases at V and 3 bases at J, with 7 bases between.